These 25 T cell receptor beta chains share one sample of origin, sequenced in a study of blood T cells in healthy people across ages. A second roughly 6 to 12 cycle PCR used barcoded and J-beta primers. TCRdb itself ran the 5' RACE reads through MiXCR, one entry per CDR3 protein. The table records hundreds of thousands of distinct CDR3 sequences, 49% of them present only once. The sequencing sample was made of blood. These receptors were obtained from a woman aged 55-69 years in good health.

With respect to this clonotype: At one boundary the junction diverges from the germline segment, which might be a read error. V is TRBV28 and J is TRBJ2-6; 9 bases fit TRBD1. The CDR3 runs to 19 residues. In germline, CDR1 is MDHEN, CDR2 SYDVKM. The CDR3 DNA reads as TGTGCCAGCAGTTTCGACCTGACAGGGGGACCGTCTGGGGCCAACGTCCCGACTTTC. Its translation is CASSFDLTGGPSGANVPTF.

The chain has TRBV3-1 and TRBJ1-2, with unresolved D. Germline V gene data show CDR1 as LGHDT and CDR2 as YNNKEL (reference sequence). Trimming removed 1 base from V and 4 bases from J, with 10 bases in between. This CDR3 has 14 amino acids. The CDR3, as DNA: TGTGCCAGCAGCCAAGTAGGCAGCCCCTATGGCTACACCTTC. The encoded protein is CASSQVGSPYGYTF. The full variable domain, completed using reference TRBV3-1 and TRBJ1-2, is DTAVSQTPKYLVTQMGNDKSIKCEQNLGHDTMYWYKQDSKKFLKIMFSYNNKELIINETVPNRFSPKSPDKAHLNLHINSLELGDSAVYFCASSQVGSPYGYTFGSGTRLTVV.

This chain uses TRBV7-2 with TRBJ2-2, with TRBD2 matching 13 bases. CDR1 is SGHTA and CDR2 is FQGNSA in the germline V gene. The CDR3 is made up of 17 amino acids. V lost 4 bases to trimming and J lost 5 bases; unmatched junction nucleotides: 7. DNA for the CDR3: TGTGCCAGCAGCTATGCCGGGACTAGCGGGATGACCGGGGAGCTGTTTTTT. This gives the protein CASSYAGTSGMTGELFF.

The chain employs TRBV18 and TRBJ2-7; D is unclear. Germline V lookup: CDR1 KGHSH, CDR2 LQKENI. With 0 bases removed from V and 2 bases from J, the gap between germline ends came to 17 bases. This CDR3 is 17 amino acids long. The CDR3 nucleotides are TGTGCCAGCTCACCACCTGGGCGGACGATGGCCACCTACGAGCAGTACTTC. This encodes CASSPPGRTMATYEQYF.

V usage is TRBV24-1 and J usage is TRBJ2-1; a possible D gene is TRBD2 (6 bases). The germline V gene has CDR1 KGHDR and CDR2 SFDVKD. V was pared by 3 bases and J by 5 bases, with 16 bases between. This CDR3 is 16 amino acids long. The CDR3: CATSDKYGGGHNEQFF. CDR3 DNA: TGTGCCACCAGTGATAAGTACGGGGGTGGACACAATGAGCAGTTCTTC.

The CDR3 is CASSLPGTGVNTEAFF. CDR3 sequence (DNA): TGTGCCAGCAGTTTACCCGGGACAGGGGTGAACACTGAAGCTTTCTTT. This chain connects TRBV28 to TRBJ1-1, with 10 bases lining up with TRBD1. The germline V gene encodes CDR1 MDHEN and CDR2 SYDVKM. This CDR3 region has 16 residues. V shed 2 bases and J 0 bases; nucleotides not matched to a gene: 3. Filled out from reference TRBV28 and TRBJ1-1, the complete variable domain reads DVKVTQSSRYLVKRTGEKVFLECVQDMDHENMFWYRQDPGLGLRLIYFSYDVKMKEKGDIPEGYSVSREKKERFSLILESASTNQTSMYLCASSLPGTGVNTEAFFGQGTRLTVV.

This chain connects TRBV9 to TRBJ2-5, with 9 positions matching TRBD2. The germline V gene encodes CDR1 SGDLS and CDR2 YYNGEE. This CDR3 comprises 13 residues. The J segment lost 11 bases and the V segment lost 4 bases, leaving 9 bases of the junction unmatched. CDR3 amino acids: CASSPLAGQGQYF. In nucleotides, the CDR3 is TGTGCCAGCAGCCCTCTAGCGGGGCAAGGGCAGTACTTC.

The chain links TRBV12-3 or TRBV12-4 to TRBJ1-2; 7 bases map to TRBD1. J was trimmed by 5 bases and V by 8 bases; bases with no gene match: 8. This CDR3 spans 13 amino acids. Here the CDR3 reads CASRRGGFYGYTF. The CDR3 nucleotides are TGTGCCAGCCGTCGAGGGGGCTTTTATGGCTACACCTTC.

This clonotype was observed a few times. V and J are TRBV7-9 and TRBJ2-1; no definite D call. Germline V CDR1 and CDR2: SEHNR, FQNEAQ (reference sequence). The CDR3 extends over 14 amino acids. The V end lost 4 bases, the J end lost 4 bases, and 11 bases lay between the germline ends. Here the CDR3 reads CASSSTPWYNEQFF. The DNA for the CDR3 is TGTGCCAGCAGCTCTACCCCTTGGTACAATGAGCAGTTCTTC. Full variable domain (outside the CDR3, taken from reference TRBV7-9 and TRBJ2-1): DTGVSQNPRHKITKRGQNVTFRCDPISEHNRLYWYRQTLGQGPEFLTYFQNEAQLEKSRLLSDRFSAERPKGSFSTLEIQRTEQGDSAMYLCASSSTPWYNEQFFGPGTRLTVL.

J is TRBJ1-2 and V is TRBV5-4; no firm D call. In germline, CDR1 is SGHNT, CDR2 YYREEE (reference sequence). The V and J ends lost 1 base and 0 bases respectively, with 7 bases between them. The CDR3 is made up of 14 amino acids. CDR3 nucleotides: TGTGCCAGCAGCTTGAGCTCAGCTAACTATGGCTACACCTTC. It yields the protein CASSLSSANYGYTF.

The chain employs TRBV10-2 and TRBJ2-1; the D gene is possibly TRBD2 (5 bases). CDR1 and CDR2 (germline): WSHSY, SAAADI. The CDR3 has 12 residues. V lost 6 bases and J lost 9, with 12 bases in between. The CDR3 DNA follows: TGCGCCAGCAGCCAACTAGTTTTTGAGCAGTTCTTC. It is translated as CASSQLVFEQFF.

The chain recombines TRBV7-6 with TRBJ2-5, with a tentative D call TRBD2 (5 bases). The CDR3 consists of 15 residues. Trimming stripped 1 base from V and 2 bases from J, with 11 bases between. The germline CDR1 and CDR2 sequences are SGHVS and FNYEAQ. For the CDR3, the DNA is TGTGCCAGCAGCTTAGAACGGAGGAAACAAGAGACCCAGTACTTC. Its translation: CASSLERRKQETQYF.

V and J are TRBV5-1 and TRBJ2-7; 8 nucleotides agree with TRBD2. Germline V gene lookup returns CDR1 SGHRS and CDR2 YFSETQ. This CDR3 is 12 amino acids long. With 5 bases clipped from V and 7 bases from J, the junction kept 5 bases outside the gene matches. CDR3 nucleotide sequence: TGCGCCAGCAGTCGGGAGGGGTTTGAGCAGTACTTC. Translation gives CASSREGFEQYF. Together with reference TRBV5-1 and TRBJ2-7, the CDR3 gives the full variable domain: KAGVTQTPRYLIKTRGQQVTLSCSPISGHRSVSWYQQTPGQGLQFLFEYFSETQRNKGNFPGRFSGRQFSNSRSEMNVSTLELGDSALYLCASSREGFEQYFGPGTRLTVT.

This clonotype was detected only a few times. V usage is TRBV5-1 and J usage is TRBJ1-1, with D possibly being TRBD1 (5 bases). Germline loops: CDR1 SGHRS, CDR2 YFSETQ. V gave up 6 bases and J gave up 1 base, with 10 bases separating them. The CDR3 sequence is 13 residues long. The CDR3 DNA is TGCGCCAGCATCGGGACCCAGAACACTGAAGCTTTCTTT. Translated: CASIGTQNTEAFF.

This clonotype was seen more than once but under ten times. The chain is built from TRBV5-1 and TRBJ2-4, with 14 nucleotides matching TRBD2. Trimming took 8 bases from V and 3 from J; bases not matched to a gene: 16. This CDR3 has 19 amino acids. Germline CDR1 is SGHRS and CDR2 is YFSETQ. The CDR3 sequence is CASSAGLAGGSLGKNIQYF. The DNA for the CDR3 is TGCGCCAGTAGCGCCGGACTAGCGGGAGGATCGCTGGGCAAAAACATTCAGTACTTC.

This clonotype was seen only a few times. The junction and the germline gene differ at one end; a read error may be behind it. CDR3 sequence reads: CSAEAGLKNIQYF. The CDR3 DNA sequence: TGCAGCGCTGAAGCGGGGCTCAAAAACATTCAGTACTTC. This sequence joins TRBV29-1 and TRBJ2-4, with 7 bases matching TRBD2. Germline CDR1 and CDR2: SQVTM and ANQGSEA. The CDR3 totals 13 residues.

Remarks on this clonotype: This clone may be a read error of a much larger clone one base away. The chain combines TRBV5-1 with TRBJ2-4, with 11 positions matching TRBD2. In germline, CDR1 is SGHRS, CDR2 YFSETQ. The length of the CDR3 is 15 residues. The CDR3 protein is CTSSLGGTSGNIQYF. Written as DNA, the CDR3 is TGCACCAGCAGCTTGGGGGGGACTAGCGGAAACATTCAGTACTTC. Using reference TRBV5-1 and TRBJ2-4 for the parts outside the CDR3, the full variable domain is KAGVTQTPRYLIKTRGQQVTLSCSPISGHRSVSWYQQTPGQGLQFLFEYFSETQRNKGNFPGRFSGRQFSNSRSEMNVSTLELGDSALYLCTSSLGGTSGNIQYFGAGTRLSVL.

The V call is TRBV20-1, the J call TRBJ1-4; D not certain. The germline V and J ends were trimmed by 0 bases and 7 bases, with 15 bases remaining between them. CDR1 and CDR2 from the germline V gene are DFQATT and SNEGSKA (reference sequence). The CDR3 spans 15 residues. The CDR3 DNA sequence: TGCAGTGCTAGAGATTTGTGGAGAGGGCGTGAAAAACTGTTTTTT. This codes for CSARDLWRGREKLFF.

The sample holds a few counts of this clonotype. The gene calls are TRBV24-1 and TRBJ1-2; D perhaps matches TRBD1 (6 bases). V was clipped by 4 bases and J by 4 bases, with 15 bases between them. Germline V CDR1 and CDR2: KGHDR, SFDVKD. The CDR3 is made up of 15 amino acids. The CDR3 nucleotides read TGTGCCACCAGTGAGACAGGTCCCCAAAGCTATGGCTACACCTTC. Translation gives CATSETGPQSYGYTF.

The chain recombines TRBV29-1 with TRBJ2-7; D perhaps matches TRBD1 (6 bases). Germline V gene sequence: CDR1 SQVTM, CDR2 ANQGSEA. The CDR3 length is 13 residues. V shed 0 bases and J shed 4 bases, with 10 bases lying between them. In DNA, the CDR3 is TGCAGCGTTGAAGATGAGGACAGATACGAGCAGTACTTC. This translates into CSVEDEDRYEQYF.

The genes are TRBV20-1 and TRBJ2-7, with 10 nucleotides matching TRBD2. With V trimmed by 8 bases and J by 6 bases, 10 bases remained unmatched. The CDR3 runs to 13 residues. Germline V gene sequence: CDR1 DFQATT, CDR2 SNEGSKA (reference sequence). The CDR3 protein is CSTTTSGNGEQYF. The CDR3 region has the DNA TGCAGTACAACTACTAGCGGGAACGGCGAGCAGTACTTC.

The rearrangement joins TRBV29-1 to TRBJ2-7; TRBD1 agrees at 10 bases. Trimming took 2 bases from V and 7 from J; bases not matched to a gene: 11. This CDR3 has 15 residues. The V gene's germline CDR1 is SQVTM and CDR2 ANQGSEA. For the CDR3, the DNA is TGCAGCGTTGAAAAGGGGGGACAGGGGATGAGTGAGCAGTACTTC. It specifies CSVEKGGQGMSEQYF.

This chain connects TRBV7-3 to TRBJ2-1, with a weak D call TRBD2 (7 bases). The better agreement between TRBJ2-7 and the DNA end casts doubt on the J call. The CDR3 covers 15 residues. Germline CDR1 SGHTA, CDR2 FQGTGA. The DNA for the CDR3 is TGTGCCAGCAGCTTAACAGGGGGGGCTTACAATGAGCAGTACTTC. Encoded protein: CASSLTGGAYNEQYF.

The V call is TRBV10-3, the J call TRBJ2-7, with D possibly being TRBD2 (6 bases). Germline CDR1 reads ENHRY; CDR2 reads SYGVKD. V was cut by 0 bases and J by 3 bases, with 12 bases left in between. CDR3 length equals 15 residues. The chain's CDR3 is CAISESMGGGYEQYF. In DNA, the CDR3 is TGTGCCATCAGTGAGTCCATGGGAGGAGGCTACGAGCAGTACTTC.

The gene calls are TRBV19 and TRBJ1-5, with a tentative D call TRBD1 (5 bases). The germline V and J ends were trimmed by 6 bases and 0 bases, with 12 bases remaining between them. The CDR3 runs 15 residues. CDR1 and CDR2 from the germline V gene are LNHDA and SQIVND (reference sequence). In DNA, the CDR3 is TGTGCCAGTAGGGACCCAGGGCTTAGCAATCAGCCCCAGCATTTT. This sequence encodes CASRDPGLSNQPQHF.